This T cell receptor beta chain derives from a study of T-cell memory formation after mild COVID-19 (TCRdb year 2021). At the level of the whole study: TCR sequence clusters from the two donors were found to be largely donor specific. T-cell clones expanding and contracting after mild COVID-19 in two donors were tracked by longitudinal TCRalpha and TCRbeta repertoire sequencing. Two young, previously healthy adult volunteers, one female and one male, were included in the cohort. Study-level results and caveats: The study included only a couple of mild cases, and larger cohorts that include severe cases with pre-infection samples were judged to be necessary. SARS-CoV-2 specificity was not confirmed for the second-wave clones peaking on day 37. Some responding clones were detected in pre-infection memory, which suggested that pre-existing cross-reactive memory T cells had joined the SARS-CoV-2 response. Balanced CD4/CD8 phenotypes were observed for clones contracting from day 15 to 85, whereas a bias towards CD4+ was observed for a second wave of clones expanding from day 15 to 37. Contracting CD4+ clones were found mainly in CM and EM memory subsets, while CD8+ clones were enriched in EMRA.

In its sample, this clonotype was seen a few times. No cognate antigen has been identified for it. No base quality values were provided; no much bigger clone lies one nucleotide off. PBMCs were isolated by Ficoll-Paque density gradient centrifugation. Measured from the cysteine to the phenylalanine, the CDR3 is 18 residues long. CDR3 DNA only is kept here, 54 bases in frame from base 1. V has 4 bases trimmed and J has 1 base trimmed; junction bases matching no gene number 7. Based on the germline V gene, the CDR1 and CDR2 sequences are KGHDR and SFDVKD. Data came from an Illumina NovaSeq 6000. Using 5'RACE with constant-segment primers, TCRalpha and TCRbeta cDNA libraries were constructed, with sample barcodes and unique molecular identifiers added in the process. RNA was extracted from every sample with Trizol reagent. Amplification of the libraries took two PCR steps, and the second step added a second sample barcode plus Illumina TruSeq adapters. Sequencing of libraries was performed on an Illumina NovaSeq with 2 x 150 bp paired-end reads. On the authors' methods: Demultiplexing of reads and collapsing into UMI-guided consensus sequences were performed with migec v1.2.7. With mixcr v2.1.11, UMI consensuses were aligned to TRA and TRB V and J templates and assembled into clonotypes. A clonotype was counted as expanded or contracted only when both edgeR and NoisET called the clonotype significant, with the noise models trained on biological replicates. edgeR calls used a false discovery rate-adjusted p below 0.01 and a log2 fold-change threshold of 1. PCA with hierarchical clustering of max-normalized trajectories of the 1000 most abundant clonotypes was used as exploratory dynamics analysis. Each responding clone was given a CD4 or CD8 phenotype based on the CD4+ and CD8+ repertoires, which had been sequenced separately. TCRdb reanalyzed the raw reads on its own, using fastp at Q25 for trimming and MiXCR for clone calling, and kept in-frame beta chains. Every entry covers one CDR3 protein and lists the most common genes and DNA from its rows. TCRdb's processing, not the authors' own work, is the source of the V and J calls. The sample includes roughly 140,000 distinct CDR3 sequences, with around 15% observed a single time. Of the sample, about 27% is held by the ten largest clones.

The TCR comes from an adult woman who had mild COVID-19 (a few samples of this study predate the infection). The sample titles of this study are shuffled in the database, so cell type and time point are left out; the donor was told from shared clones. The V and J segments used are TRBV24-1 and TRBJ2-5; a stretch of 14 junction bases matches TRBD2. Sequenced: PBMCs or a T cell subset sorted from them (not recorded which). The CDR3 protein is CATSEGTSGGPLQETQYF. In nucleotides, the sequence is TGTGCCACCAGTGAGGGGACTAGCGGGGGCCCCCTCCAAGAGACCCAGTACTTC.